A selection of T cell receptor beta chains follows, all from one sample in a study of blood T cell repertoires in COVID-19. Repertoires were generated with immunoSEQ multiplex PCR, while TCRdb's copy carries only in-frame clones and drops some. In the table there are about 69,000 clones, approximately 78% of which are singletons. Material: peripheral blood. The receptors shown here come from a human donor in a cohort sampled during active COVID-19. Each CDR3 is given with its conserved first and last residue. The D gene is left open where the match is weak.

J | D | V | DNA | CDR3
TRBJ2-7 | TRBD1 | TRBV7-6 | TGTGCCAGCAGCCGAGCCACCGGGACAGGTCTTCGGGAGCAGTACTTC | CASSRATGTGLREQYF
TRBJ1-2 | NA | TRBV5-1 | TGCGCCAGCGGTGGGGCCAGTGGCTACACCTTC | CASGGASGYTF
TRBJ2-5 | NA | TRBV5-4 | TGTGCCAGCAGCTTGGAGCAGGGAAAAGGGGAGACCCAGTACTTC | CASSLEQGKGETQYF
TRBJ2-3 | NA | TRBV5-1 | TGCGCCAGCAGCTTGCAGGAGGGGAGAACAGATACGCAGTATTTT | CASSLQEGRTDTQYF
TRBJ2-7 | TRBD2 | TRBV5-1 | TGCGCCAGCGCCCCGGGGGGGGTTACCTACGAGCAGTACTTC | CASAPGGVTYEQYF
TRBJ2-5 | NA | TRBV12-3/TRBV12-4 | TGTGCCAGCAGCCCAGGGCGTCTGACGACCCAGTACTTC | CASSPGRLTTQYF
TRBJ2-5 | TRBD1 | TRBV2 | TGTGCCAGCAGTGAACTTGGGACAGGGGAGACCCAGTACTTC | CASSELGTGETQYF
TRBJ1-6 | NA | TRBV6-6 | TGTGCCAGCAGTTGGGGGGTCTCCTATAATTCACCCCTCCACTTT | CASSWGVSYNSPLHF
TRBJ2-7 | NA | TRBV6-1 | TGTGCCAGCAGTGAGCTTCGCGGCAGGGACTACGAGCAGTACTTC | CASSELRGRDYEQYF
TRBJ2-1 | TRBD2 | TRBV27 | TGTGCCAGCAGTTTTAGCGGGGGGTACAATGAGCAGTTCTTC | CASSFSGGYNEQFF
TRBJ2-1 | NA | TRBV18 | TGTGCCAGCTCACCTCCCCATATCCCCGGCTCCTACAATGAGCAGTTCTTC | CASSPPHIPGSYNEQFF